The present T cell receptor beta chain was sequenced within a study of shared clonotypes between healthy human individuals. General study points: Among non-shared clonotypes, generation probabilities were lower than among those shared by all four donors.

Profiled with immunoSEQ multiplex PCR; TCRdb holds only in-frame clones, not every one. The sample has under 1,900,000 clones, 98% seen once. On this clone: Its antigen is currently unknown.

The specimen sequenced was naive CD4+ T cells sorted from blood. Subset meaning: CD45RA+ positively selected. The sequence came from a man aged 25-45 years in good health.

The chain's CDR3 is CASSLTPQGRYEQYF. In nucleotides, the CDR3 is TGTGCCAGCAGCTTGACCCCACAGGGGCGGTACGAGCAGTACTTC. The genes are TRBV5-8 and TRBJ2-7; 7 nucleotides match TRBD1. Per germline, CDR1 SGHTS and CDR2 YDEGEE. The length of the CDR3 is 15 residues. The ends lost 1 base at V and 4 bases at J; junction bases unmatched: 8.